Given below is one T cell receptor (beta chain) in context. Germline V lookup: CDR1 PRHDT, CDR2 FYEKMQ (reference sequence). The CDR3 spans 17 residues. V gave up 2 bases and J gave up 5 bases; unmatched junction bases: 12. The entry originates in a study of blood T cell repertoires in COVID-19. The wider study: Researchers got acute and convalescent COVID-19 samples from the United States, Italy and Spain. PBMCs, B-cell-depleted T cells, or T cells were the source of the cDNA or gDNA that made up the material.

As handled by the study authors: Estimated nucleated cell counts came from reference gene primer amplification. The data were produced by immunoSEQ multiplex PCR, yet TCRdb's version contains in-frame clones alone and is incomplete. The DNA was the basis for D and trimming; V, J and clone size are from that table. The data hold about 190,000 clones, with about 88% observed a single time. The chain employs TRBV13 and TRBJ1-2; 9 bases line up with TRBD1. The material sequenced was peripheral blood. The clonotype was recovered from a woman aged 40 to 55 who had recovered from COVID-19. The CDR3 loop reads CASSLFAGDRDGYGYTF. Written as DNA, the CDR3 is TGTGCCAGCAGCTTATTCGCTGGGGACAGGGATGGTTATGGCTACACCTTC.